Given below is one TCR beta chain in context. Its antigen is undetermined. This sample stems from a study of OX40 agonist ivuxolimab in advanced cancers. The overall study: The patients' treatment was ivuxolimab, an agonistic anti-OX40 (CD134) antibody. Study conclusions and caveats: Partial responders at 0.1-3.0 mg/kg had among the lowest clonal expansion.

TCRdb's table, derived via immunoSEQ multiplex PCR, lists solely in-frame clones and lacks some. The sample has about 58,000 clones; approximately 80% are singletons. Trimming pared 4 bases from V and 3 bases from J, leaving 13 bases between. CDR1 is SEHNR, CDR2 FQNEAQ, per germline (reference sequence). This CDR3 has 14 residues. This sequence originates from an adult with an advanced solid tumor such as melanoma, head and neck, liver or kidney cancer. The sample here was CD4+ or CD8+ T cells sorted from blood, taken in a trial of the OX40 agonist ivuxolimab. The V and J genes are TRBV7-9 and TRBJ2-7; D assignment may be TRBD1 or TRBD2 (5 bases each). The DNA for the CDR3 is TGTGCCAGCAGCTCACGGGGCCAGGGCTACGAGCAGTACTTC. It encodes CASSSRGQGYEQYF. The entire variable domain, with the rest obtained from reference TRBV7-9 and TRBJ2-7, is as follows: DTGVSQNPRHKITKRGQNVTFRCDPISEHNRLYWYRQTLGQGPEFLTYFQNEAQLEKSRLLSDRFSAERPKGSFSTLEIQRTEQGDSAMYLCASSSRGQGYEQYFGPGTRLTVT.